Listed below are T cell receptor beta chains from one sample, sequenced in a study of blood T cell repertoires in COVID-19. Using immunoSEQ multiplex PCR, the repertoire was profiled, and TCRdb retains in-frame clones only, with some absent. The data contain more than 250,000 clones, over 70% of them seen just once; the ten biggest clones take up approximately 1.2%. Material for sequencing was peripheral blood. The receptors originated from a woman between 45 and 60 years old with acute or convalescent COVID-19. CDR3s include the opening cysteine and the closing phenylalanine or tryptophan. Each record gives: V gene, clone size, J gene, D gene, CDR3 protein, CDR3 DNA. The D gene is left open where the match is weak. Some rows mark clone size as missing; the rest say once, few, many or name a class of expanded clone.

TRBV6-5,NA,TRBJ1-2,NA,CAISTGQNYGYTF,TGTGCCATCTCCACCGGACAGAACTATGGCTACACCTTC
TRBV24-1,NA,TRBJ2-1,TRBD2,CATSETSGASSYNEQFF,TGTGCCACCAGTGAGACTAGCGGGGCAAGCTCCTACAATGAGCAGTTCTTC
TRBV7-9,NA,TRBJ1-5,NA,CASSLDSSNQPQHF,TGTGCCAGCAGCTTAGACAGCAGCAATCAGCCCCAGCATTTT
TRBV24-1,NA,TRBJ2-5,TRBD2,CATSGEGWFNQETQYF,TGTGCCACCAGTGGGGAGGGGTGGTTTAACCAAGAGACCCAGTACTTC
TRBV6-5,once,TRBJ2-2,NA,CASRWGQNTGELFF,TGTGCCAGCAGATGGGGACAGAACACCGGGGAGCTGTTTTTT
TRBV11-3,once,TRBJ2-2,NA,CASSPDSVTGELFF,TGTGCCAGCAGCCCCGACAGTGTCACCGGGGAGCTGTTTTTT
TRBV9,NA,TRBJ2-2,TRBD2,CASRRETNTGELFF,TGTGCCAGCAGGCGGGAGACTAACACCGGGGAGCTGTTTTTT
TRBV5-6,NA,TRBJ1-1,NA,CASSLAWGAGDTEAFF,TGTGCCAGCAGCTTGGCCTGGGGGGCGGGGGACACTGAAGCTTTCTTT
TRBV24-1,NA,TRBJ2-1,NA,CATSDLYALTGLPPYNEQFF,TGTGCCACCAGTGATTTGTACGCCCTGACAGGCTTACCTCCTTACAATGAGCAGTTCTTC
TRBV5-4,NA,TRBJ1-3,NA,CASSLPQGNGNTIYF,TGTGCCAGCAGCTTACCACAGGGAAACGGAAACACCATATATTTT
TRBV28,NA,TRBJ1-2,TRBD1,CASSPGDRGLYGYTF,TGTGCCAGCAGCCCGGGGGACAGGGGGCTTTATGGCTACACCTTC
TRBV28,NA,TRBJ1-4,TRBD1,CASSTGGREKLFF,TGTGCCAGCAGTACAGGGGGCCGTGAAAAACTGTTTTTT
TRBV2,NA,TRBJ1-5,TRBD1,CASSQGASQPQHF,TGTGCCAGCAGTCAGGGGGCAAGTCAGCCCCAGCATTTT
TRBV30,NA,TRBJ2-1,TRBD2,CAWSVLSLANEQFF,TGTGCCTGGAGTGTACTGTCACTAGCGAATGAGCAGTTCTTC
TRBV11-2,few,TRBJ2-1,NA,CASRTGLNNEQFF,TGTGCCAGCAGAACAGGACTAAACAATGAGCAGTTCTTC
TRBV23-1,once,TRBJ2-2,NA,CASSQLTGTGELFF,TGCGCCAGCAGTCAATTAACGGGGACCGGGGAGCTGTTTTTT
TRBV4-3,NA,TRBJ2-1,TRBD2,CASSQDSTTSAFNEQFF,TGCGCCAGCAGCCAAGATTCGACGACTAGCGCCTTCAATGAGCAGTTCTTC
TRBV5-1,NA,TRBJ2-1,TRBD1,CASSRGQGYVYNEQFF,TGCGCCAGCAGCAGGGGACAGGGGTATGTTTACAATGAGCAGTTCTTC
TRBV7-2,NA,TRBJ2-3,TRBD1,CASSLTGQSTDTQYF,TGTGCCAGCAGCTTAACGGGACAGAGCACAGATACGCAGTATTTT
TRBV13,NA,TRBJ1-2,NA,CASSSLNYGYTF,TGTGCCAGCAGCTCCCTAAACTATGGCTACACCTTC
TRBV11-1,NA,TRBJ2-3,NA,CASSLGLTDTQYF,TGTGCCAGCAGCTTAGGGCTCACAGATACGCAGTATTTT
TRBV5-1,once,TRBJ1-3,NA,CASSVTGSSGNTIYF,TGCGCCAGCAGCGTCACAGGGTCCTCTGGAAACACCATATATTTT
TRBV6-1,NA,TRBJ2-1,NA,CASSEAGTFSYNEQFF,TGTGCCAGCAGTGAGGCCGGGACTTTCTCCTACAATGAGCAGTTCTTC
TRBV12-3/TRBV12-4,NA,TRBJ2-2,TRBD1,CASRTGEVGELFF,TGTGCCAGCAGGACAGGGGAAGTCGGGGAGCTGTTTTTT
TRBV7-2,NA,TRBJ1-4,TRBD1,CASRLTGTGNEKLFF,TGTGCCAGCAGGCTCACCGGGACAGGAAATGAAAAACTGTTTTTT
TRBV5-6,NA,TRBJ1-2,TRBD1,CASSLGTGGAFYGYTF,TGTGCCAGCAGCTTGGGGACAGGGGGCGCTTTCTATGGCTACACCTTC
TRBV6-1,NA,TRBJ1-6,NA,CASSELTDSPLHF,TGTGCCAGCAGTGAACTTACAGATTCACCCCTCCACTTT
TRBV9,NA,TRBJ1-3,TRBD1,CASSPQGAGSGNTIYF,TGTGCCAGCAGCCCCCAGGGGGCGGGGAGTGGAAACACCATATATTTT
TRBV27,NA,TRBJ1-2,TRBD1,CASSGQGRWYGYTF,TGTGCCAGCAGCGGACAGGGGAGATGGTATGGCTACACCTTC